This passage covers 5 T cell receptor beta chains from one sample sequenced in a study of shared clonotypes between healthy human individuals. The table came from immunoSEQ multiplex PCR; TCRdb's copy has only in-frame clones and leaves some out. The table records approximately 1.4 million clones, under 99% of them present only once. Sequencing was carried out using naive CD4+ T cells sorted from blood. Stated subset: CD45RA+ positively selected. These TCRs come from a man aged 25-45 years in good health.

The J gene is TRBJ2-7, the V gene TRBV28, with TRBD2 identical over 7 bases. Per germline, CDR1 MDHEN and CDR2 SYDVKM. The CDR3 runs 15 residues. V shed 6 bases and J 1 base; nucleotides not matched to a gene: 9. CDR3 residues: CASSSRERGSYEQYF. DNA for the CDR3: TGTGCCAGCAGCTCACGGGAGCGGGGTTCCTACGAGCAGTACTTC.

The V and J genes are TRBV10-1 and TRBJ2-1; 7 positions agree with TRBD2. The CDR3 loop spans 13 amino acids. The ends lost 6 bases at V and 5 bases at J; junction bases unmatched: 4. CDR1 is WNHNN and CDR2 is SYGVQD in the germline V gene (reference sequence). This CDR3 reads CASSWDYNNEQFF. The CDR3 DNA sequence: TGCGCCAGCAGCTGGGACTACAACAATGAGCAGTTCTTC.

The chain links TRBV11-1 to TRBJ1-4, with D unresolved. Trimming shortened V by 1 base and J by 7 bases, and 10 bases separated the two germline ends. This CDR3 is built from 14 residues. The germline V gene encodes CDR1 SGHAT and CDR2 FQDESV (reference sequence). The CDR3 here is CASSLGRGGEKLFF. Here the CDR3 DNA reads TGTGCCAGCAGCTTAGGAAGAGGCGGTGAAAAACTGTTTTTT. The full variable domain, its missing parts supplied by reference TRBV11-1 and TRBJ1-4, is EAEVAQSPRYKITEKSQAVAFWCDPISGHATLYWYRQILGQGPELLVQFQDESVVDDSQLPKDRFSAERLKGVDSTLKIQPAELGDSAMYLCASSLGRGGEKLFFGSGTQLSVL.

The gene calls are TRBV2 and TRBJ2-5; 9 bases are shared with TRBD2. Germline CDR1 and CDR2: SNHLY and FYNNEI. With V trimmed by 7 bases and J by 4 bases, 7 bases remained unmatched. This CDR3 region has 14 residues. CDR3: CASMREGLIETQYF. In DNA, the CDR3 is TGTGCCAGCATGCGGGAGGGCCTTATAGAGACCCAGTACTTC.

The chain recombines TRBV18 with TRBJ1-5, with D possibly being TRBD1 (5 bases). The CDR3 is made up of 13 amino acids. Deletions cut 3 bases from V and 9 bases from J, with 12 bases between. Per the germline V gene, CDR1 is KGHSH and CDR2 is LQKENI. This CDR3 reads CASSPGLDGPQHF. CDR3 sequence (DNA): TGTGCCAGCTCACCGGGACTAGATGGGCCCCAGCATTTT. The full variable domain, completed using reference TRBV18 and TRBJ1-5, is NAGVMQNPRHLVRRRGQEARLRCSPMKGHSHVYWYRQLPEEGLKFMVYLQKENIIDESGMPKERFSAEFPKEGPSILRIQQVVRGDSAAYFCASSPGLDGPQHFGDGTRLSIL.